The clone carrying this T cell receptor beta chain was seen repeatedly, ten times or more. Its antigen is unknown. This entry comes from a study of regulatory T cells in long-lasting Graves disease. Study in general: Graves' patients who were just diagnosed had used antithyroid drugs for under 3 months. Findings and limits, study-wide: Gene preferences differed: TRBV28, TRBJ1-2, TRBJ2-5 in persistent cases.

CDR1 SGHRS and CDR2 YFSETQ come from the germline V gene. V dropped 1 base and J dropped 4 bases, with 8 bases sitting between them. The CDR3 contains 14 residues. The sample's time point: newly diagnosed GD, antithyroid drugs for less than 3 months. The TCR library was prepared using RNA isolated from PBMCs. Investigators prepared the TCR beta libraries by applying iRepertoire HTBI primers and Arm-PCR of CDR3 regions. In TCRdb, the multiplex PCR reads were re-called with MiXCR into one record per CDR3 protein. The sample carries more than 400,000 distinct CDR3 sequences, 16% recorded once. These data also formed part of another study, on T cells in Graves' hyperthyroidism and ophthalmopathy. That report adds: Disease duration under 2 months; hyperthyroidism patients were aged 18 to 65.

This specimen consisted of peripheral blood mononuclear cells (PBMCs), obtained at new diagnosis, from a patient treated with antithyroid drugs. The receptor was isolated from a woman younger than 45 with Graves disease. The chain couples TRBV5-1 to TRBJ2-2; TRBD1 might be the D (5 bases). The CDR3 nucleotides are TGCGCCAGCAGCTTGTCGACAGTCACCGGGGAGCTGTTTTTT. It translates to CASSLSTVTGELFF.